This entry lists 15 T cell receptor beta chains sequenced from one sample in a study of blood T cells in healthy people across ages. Primers used in a second PCR of roughly 6 to 12 cycles were a sample-barcoded 5' primer and a J-beta primer mix. TCRdb itself ran the 5' RACE reads through MiXCR, one entry per CDR3 protein. The sample records approximately 850,000 distinct CDR3 sequences, 55% to 70% being singletons. The sequenced sample was blood. The receptors were gathered from a young man in good health.

This clonotype was found once. A much more abundant neighbour one base away suggests this may be a read error. The conserved phenylalanine or tryptophan normally closing the CDR3 is absent here, so this likely arose from a read error. The chain combines TRBV20-1 with TRBJ2-1; D perhaps matches TRBD1 (6 bases). This CDR3 has 14 amino acids. CDR1 and CDR2 (germline): DFQATT, SNEGSKA (reference sequence). V lost 2 bases and J lost 7, with 15 bases in between. DNA of the CDR3: TGCAGTGCTAGACAACAGGGACCTTTTAATGAGCAGTTCCTC. Translated, it gives CSARQQGPFNEQFL.

This chain links TRBV28 with TRBJ2-7; TRBD2 agrees at 7 bases. CDR3 length: 12 residues. Germline V lookup: CDR1 MDHEN, CDR2 SYDVKM. Trimming at V came to 8 bases and at J to 3 bases, leaving 4 bases not matched to a gene. The CDR3 coding sequence is TGTGCCAGCGGGAGGGGACGCTACGAGCAGTACTTC. Protein: CASGRGRYEQYF.

The chain couples TRBV20-1 to TRBJ2-1; perhaps TRBD2 as D (6 bases). CDR1 and CDR2 (germline): DFQATT, SNEGSKA (reference sequence). The CDR3 spans 11 residues. Trimming stripped 6 bases from V and 7 bases from J, with 10 bases between. CDR3 nucleotides: TGCAGTGCATTGGGAGGAAATGAGCAGTTCTTC. Translating gives CSALGGNEQFF.

The genes are TRBV7-2 and TRBJ2-7; 12 nucleotides line up with TRBD2. CDR3 length: 15 amino acids. Per germline, CDR1 SGHTA and CDR2 FQGNSA. With 5 bases clipped from V and 6 bases from J, the junction kept 8 bases outside the gene matches. In DNA form, the CDR3 reads TGTGCCAGCAGCCAAAGACTAGCGGGAGTTCCCGAGCAGTACTTC. Its translation is CASSQRLAGVPEQYF.

This chain uses TRBV7-2 with TRBJ1-4; no definite D call. Germline V gene lookup returns CDR1 SGHTA and CDR2 FQGNSA. V dropped 7 bases and J dropped 7 bases, with 13 bases sitting between them. This CDR3 spans 13 amino acids. The CDR3 loop is CASNLGIGEKLFF. The CDR3 coding sequence is TGTGCCAGCAACCTCGGCATCGGTGAAAAACTGTTTTTT.

The chain carries TRBV7-2 and TRBJ1-3; possibly TRBD1 for D (5 bases). With 3 bases removed from V and 5 bases from J, the gap between germline ends came to 11 bases. Germline V gene data show CDR1 as SGHTA and CDR2 as FQGNSA. CDR3 length: 14 residues. CDR3 sequence (DNA): TGTGCCAGCAGCTTCGGGACGGGGAGAAACACCATATATTTT. Its protein product is CASSFGTGRNTIYF.

The chain uses TRBV6-1 and TRBJ1-5, with no clear D. Trimming left V 7 bases short and J 2 bases short, with 21 bases between. This CDR3 contains 17 residues. Germline values: CDR1 MNHNS, CDR2 SASEGT. This chain's CDR3 is CASTQSGLLSGNQPQHF. CDR3 in DNA: TGTGCCAGCACCCAATCAGGATTGCTAAGCGGCAATCAGCCCCAGCATTTT.

This clonotype showed up just once. J is TRBJ1-1 and V is TRBV7-9, with a possible D match to TRBD1 (5 bases). The V gene lost 5 bases and the J gene lost 8 bases, with 18 bases spanning the gap. This CDR3 is 14 amino acids long. Germline V gene sequence: CDR1 SEHNR, CDR2 FQNEAQ (reference sequence). The CDR3 sequence is CASSANQGEGEAFF. For the CDR3, the DNA is TGTGCCAGCAGCGCAAACCAGGGAGAGGGCGAAGCTTTCTTT.

The chain is built from TRBV7-2 and TRBJ1-1, with TRBD1 matching 9 bases. The length of the CDR3 is 14 residues. J lost 7 bases, V lost 4 bases, and 7 bases had no gene match. CDR1 and CDR2 (germline): SGHTA, FQGNSA. The CDR3 protein is CASSSGTGHGEAFF. The CDR3 DNA is TGTGCCAGCAGCTCAGGGACAGGGCATGGTGAAGCTTTCTTT.

The chain carries TRBV7-9 and TRBJ1-1, with D unclear. From germline, CDR1 is SEHNR and CDR2 FQNEAQ (reference sequence). Trimming removed 4 bases from V and 1 base from J, with 10 bases in between. The CDR3 is 14 amino acids. CDR3 region: CASSWEPGNTEAFF. The CDR3 DNA sequence: TGTGCCAGCAGCTGGGAACCCGGGAACACTGAAGCTTTCTTT.

This clonotype was found a few times. The gene calls are TRBV29-1 and TRBJ2-1; D tentatively fits TRBD1 or TRBD2 (6 bases each). V lost 6 bases to trimming and J lost 2 bases, with 14 bases between them. This CDR3 is 14 amino acids long. Germline CDR1 and CDR2: SQVTM and ANQGSEA. The CDR3 DNA follows: TGCAGCGTGATTAACAGGGAGGCCTACAATGAGCAGTTCTTC. Its protein product is CSVINREAYNEQFF.

The chain has TRBV18 and TRBJ2-5; D gene uncertain. CDR1 KGHSH and CDR2 LQKENI come from the germline V gene. Between the trimmed V and J ends, which lost 8 bases and 2 bases, there was a span of 12 bases. CDR3 length: 13 residues. Here the CDR3 DNA reads TGTGCCAGCAGCGAAAGTCTTCAAGAGACCCAGTACTTC. Protein sequence: CASSESLQETQYF. Full variable domain (missing parts from reference TRBV18 and TRBJ2-5): NAGVMQNPRHLVRRRGQEARLRCSPMKGHSHVYWYRQLPEEGLKFMVYLQKENIIDESGMPKERFSAEFPKEGPSILRIQQVVRGDSAAYFCASSESLQETQYFGPGTRLLVL.

The chain recombines TRBV11-1 with TRBJ2-7; D not certain. The end of the DNA fits TRBJ2-5 better, so the J call may be wrong. This CDR3 is 12 amino acids long. Germline CDR1 SGHAT, CDR2 FQDESV (reference sequence). CDR3 region: CASSPRPGTQYF. CDR3 sequence (DNA): TGTGCCAGCAGCCCTAGACCAGGGACCCAGTACTTC.

The chain recombines TRBV7-2 with TRBJ2-1; D unclear. The CDR3 has 15 residues. Germline V gene sequence: CDR1 SGHTA, CDR2 FQGNSA. Trimming left V 4 bases short and J 0 bases short, with 10 bases between. DNA of the CDR3: TGTGCCAGCAGCTCACAGCGAAGCTCCTACAATGAGCAGTTCTTC. Residues: CASSSQRSSYNEQFF.

This clonotype was counted only a few times. This chain connects TRBV29-1 to TRBJ2-7, with 11 bases lining up with TRBD2. Trimming took 0 bases from V and 4 from J; bases not matched to a gene: 5. Germline CDR1 and CDR2: SQVTM and ANQGSEA. CDR3 size: 15 residues. CDR3 protein: CSVEESSGREYEQYF. As DNA, the CDR3 is TGCAGCGTTGAAGAAAGTAGCGGGAGGGAGTACGAGCAGTACTTC.